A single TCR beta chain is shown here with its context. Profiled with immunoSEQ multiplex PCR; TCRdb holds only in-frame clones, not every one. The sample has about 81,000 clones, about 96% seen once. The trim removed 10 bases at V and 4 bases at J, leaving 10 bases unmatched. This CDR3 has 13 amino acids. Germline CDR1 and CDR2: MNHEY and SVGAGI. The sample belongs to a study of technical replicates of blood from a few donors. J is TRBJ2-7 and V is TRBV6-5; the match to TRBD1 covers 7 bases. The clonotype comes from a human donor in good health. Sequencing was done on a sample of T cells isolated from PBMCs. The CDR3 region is CATLPTGQYEQYF. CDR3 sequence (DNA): TGTGCCACTTTACCGACAGGGCAATACGAGCAGTACTTC.